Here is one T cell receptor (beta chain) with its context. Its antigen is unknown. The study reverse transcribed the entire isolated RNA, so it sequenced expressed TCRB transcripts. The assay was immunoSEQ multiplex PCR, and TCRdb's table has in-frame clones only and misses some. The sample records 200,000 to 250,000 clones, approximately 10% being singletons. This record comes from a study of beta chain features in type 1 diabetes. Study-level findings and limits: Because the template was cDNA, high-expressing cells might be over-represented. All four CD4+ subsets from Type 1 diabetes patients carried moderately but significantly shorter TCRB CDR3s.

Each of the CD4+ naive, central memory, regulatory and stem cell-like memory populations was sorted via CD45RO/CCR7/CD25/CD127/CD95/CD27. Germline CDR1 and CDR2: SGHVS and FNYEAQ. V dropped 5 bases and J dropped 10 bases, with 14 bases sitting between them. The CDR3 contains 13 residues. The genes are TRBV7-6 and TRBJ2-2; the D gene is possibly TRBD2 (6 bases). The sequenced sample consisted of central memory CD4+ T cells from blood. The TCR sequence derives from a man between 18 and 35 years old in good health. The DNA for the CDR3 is TGTGCCAGCAGCGTGAGCGGGCTGGAGGAGCTGTTTTTT. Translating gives CASSVSGLEELFF.